These 16 T cell receptor beta chains originate from one sample sequenced in a study of CXCR4 blockade with PD-1 therapy in pancreatic cancer. The method was immunoSEQ multiplex PCR; TCRdb's version includes in-frame clones alone and lacks a portion of them. The sample consists of approximately 18,000 clones, around 72% of them appearing once. The sample consisted of tumor tissue. The receptors stem from a human donor with pancreatic ductal adenocarcinoma.

This clone was seen repeatedly, ten times or more. The chain uses TRBV9 and TRBJ1-2; TRBD1 might be the D (5 bases). CDR1 is SGDLS and CDR2 is YYNGEE in the germline V gene. The CDR3 length is 15 residues. Trimming cost V 1 base and J 8 bases, with 18 bases left between them. The CDR3 spells CASSVLLGGEGGYTF. In DNA form, the CDR3 reads TGTGCCAGCAGCGTACTTCTTGGGGGGGAAGGAGGCTACACCTTC.

This rearrangement joins TRBV19 to TRBJ1-5; D uncertain. Germline values: CDR1 LNHDA, CDR2 SQIVND (reference sequence). This CDR3 region has 14 residues. V lost 9 bases, J lost 0 bases, and 12 bases lay in between. CDR3 coding DNA: TGTGCCAGCAGCGGCAGGTTTAGCAATCAGCCCCAGCATTTT. Its protein product is CASSGRFSNQPQHF.

To note about this clone: Mismatch with germline at one junction end may stem from a read error. V usage is TRBV30 and J usage is TRBJ2-1; 9 bases agree with TRBD2. The CDR3 consists of 16 residues. Germline-derived CDR1 and CDR2 are GTSNPN and SVGIG (reference sequence). In DNA, the CDR3 is TGTGCCTTTGACGGTCTAGCGGGACTCCCTTACACTGAGCAGTTCTTC. It yields the protein CAFDGLAGLPYTEQFF.

Only one count was recorded for this clone. The rearrangement links TRBV28 to TRBJ2-2; D possibly corresponds to TRBD2 (5 bases). Trimming took 3 bases from V and 10 from J, leaving 12 bases between them. Germline CDR1 reads MDHEN; CDR2 reads SYDVKM. The CDR3 extends over 13 amino acids. The CDR3 sequence is CASSFAGPKELFF. The CDR3, as DNA: TGTGCCAGCAGTTTTGCGGGTCCTAAGGAGCTGTTTTTT.

The CDR3 sequence is CASRKGGVIEAFF. CDR3 in DNA: TGTGCCAGTCGAAAGGGGGGAGTCATTGAAGCTTTCTTT. This chain links TRBV28 with TRBJ1-1, with D possibly being TRBD1 (6 bases). CDR1 and CDR2 (germline): MDHEN, SYDVKM. The CDR3 totals 13 residues. V was clipped by 9 bases and J by 7 bases, with 18 bases between them.

This rearrangement joins TRBV23-1 to TRBJ2-2; 12 positions agree with TRBD1. TRBV23-1 qualifies as an ORF whose function is uncertain. This CDR3 region has 17 residues. Trimming removed 3 bases from V and 6 bases from J; junction bases left unmatched: 8. For the CDR3, the DNA is TGCGCCAGCAGTCAGTACTTGGGACAGGGGGCTTCCGGGGAGCTGTTTTTT. This encodes CASSQYLGQGASGELFF.

The V call is TRBV4-1, the J call TRBJ2-2; TRBD2 aligns across 8 bases. V trimming: 0 bases; J trimming: 8 bases; junction bases outside the gene matches: 2. The germline CDR1 and CDR2 sequences are MGHRA and YSYEKL. The CDR3 spans 14 residues. The CDR3, as DNA: TGCGCCAGCAGCCAAGATAGCGGGACTGGGGAGCTGTTTTTT. This encodes CASSQDSGTGELFF.

There are a few counts of this clone. The chain carries TRBV18 and TRBJ2-7; D uncertain. The germline V gene encodes CDR1 KGHSH and CDR2 LQKENI. Trimming took 3 bases from V and 5 from J, leaving 14 bases between them. The CDR3 has 14 amino acids. The CDR3 DNA is TGTGCCAGCTCACCCAATTCTGCCTTCGACGAGCAGTACTTC. Its protein product is CASSPNSAFDEQYF.

V and J are TRBV19 and TRBJ1-3; D is undetermined. The CDR3 contains 14 residues. In germline, CDR1 is LNHDA, CDR2 SQIVND (reference sequence). The V and J ends lost 7 bases and 3 bases respectively, with 13 bases between them. CDR3 sequence (DNA): TGTGCCAGTACCCAGGTCGGCTTTGGAAACACCATATATTTT. Translated, it gives CASTQVGFGNTIYF.

This chain links TRBV6-8 with TRBJ1-3; D gene uncertain. The CDR3 runs 15 residues. The germline CDR1 and CDR2 sequences are MNHGY and SAAAGT. The ends were cut back, 5 bases at V and 0 bases at J, with 11 bases in the middle. CDR3: CASSQTAVSGNTIYF. The CDR3, as DNA: TGTGCCAGCAGTCAGACGGCCGTCTCTGGAAACACCATATATTTT.

The rearrangement joins TRBV6-4 to TRBJ2-7; 10 bases map to TRBD1. Trimming removed 3 bases from V and 1 base from J; junction bases left unmatched: 6. CDR1 is MRHNA and CDR2 is SNTAGT in the germline V gene. The CDR3 contains 16 residues. The CDR3 bases are TGTGCCAGCAGTGAAGCGCTGGGACAGGGGTCCTACGAGCAGTACTTC. This gives the protein CASSEALGQGSYEQYF.

V usage is TRBV11-3 and J usage is TRBJ2-1, with 9 nucleotides matching TRBD1. CDR3 length: 15 amino acids. Germline CDR1 SGHNT, CDR2 YENEEA. Trimming removed 4 bases from V and 3 bases from J; junction bases left unmatched: 4. The CDR3 is CASSSGTGFYNEQFF. As DNA, the CDR3 is TGTGCCAGCAGCTCCGGGACAGGGTTCTACAATGAGCAGTTCTTC.

Only one count was recorded for this clone. The genes are TRBV29-1 and TRBJ2-4; 8 nucleotides align to TRBD1. After removal of 2 bases from V and 8 bases from J, the junction contained 5 bases not matched to a gene. CDR1 SQVTM and CDR2 ANQGSEA come from the germline V gene. The CDR3 is made up of 13 amino acids. The CDR3 here is CSVESQGADIQYF. The CDR3, as DNA: TGCAGCGTTGAAAGTCAGGGGGCTGACATTCAGTACTTC.

In its sample, this clone was seen once. CDR3 in DNA: TGTGCCAGCAGTTCGACAGGGCGAGCGGGCTACACCTTC. Translating it yields CASSSTGRAGYTF. The rearrangement joins TRBV28 to TRBJ1-2, with 7 bases fitting TRBD1. The CDR3 is 13 amino acids. V was clipped by 4 bases and J by 8 bases; unmatched bases: 7. CDR1 MDHEN and CDR2 SYDVKM come from the germline V gene.

The chain employs TRBV28 and TRBJ2-2; TRBD2 might be the D (5 bases). The germline gives CDR1 MDHEN, CDR2 SYDVKM. Trimming stripped 7 bases from V and 5 bases from J, with 11 bases between. The CDR3 sequence is 13 residues long. This chain's CDR3 is CASNRRPTGELFF. CDR3 nucleotides: TGTGCCAGCAACCGGAGGCCTACCGGGGAGCTGTTTTTT.

This chain joins TRBV15 and TRBJ2-5; D remains unclear. The CDR3 length is 14 residues. Per the germline V gene, CDR1 is LNHNV and CDR2 is YYDKDF (reference sequence). V lost 5 bases and J lost 5, with 15 bases in between. CDR3 sequence reads: CATSGGPARETQYF. As DNA, the CDR3 is TGTGCCACCAGCGGCGGACCAGCCCGGGAGACCCAGTACTTC.